The 12 T cell receptor beta chains below all came from one sample that was sequenced in a study of blood T cell repertoires in COVID-19. TCRdb's copy holds only in-frame clones and misses some; the assay was immunoSEQ multiplex PCR. The sample consists of around 150,000 clones, approximately 82% of them appearing once. The sample taken for sequencing was peripheral blood. The receptors were sampled from a woman aged 40 to 55 with COVID-19, enrolled during active disease.

The chain couples TRBV18 to TRBJ2-5; D may be TRBD1 (6 bases). V lost 5 bases and J 5 bases, leaving 18 bases between the germline ends. CDR1 KGHSH and CDR2 LQKENI come from the germline V gene. CDR3 size: 15 residues. CDR3 sequence: CASSETNRAQETQYF. The CDR3 DNA reads TGTGCCAGCTCAGAAACAAACAGGGCACAGGAGACCCAGTACTTC.

This clone showed up many times. CDR3 bases: TGTGCCAGCAGCTCGAGGCCTTCGGCCAGAGATGCCACCTACGAGCAGTACTTC. Encoded protein: CASSSRPSARDATYEQYF. The chain links TRBV28 to TRBJ2-7; D is undetermined. Trimming left V 6 bases short and J 2 bases short, with 26 bases between. Germline CDR1 and CDR2: MDHEN and SYDVKM. This CDR3 is 18 amino acids long. The whole variable domain, filled in from reference TRBV28 and TRBJ2-7, reads DVKVTQSSRYLVKRTGEKVFLECVQDMDHENMFWYRQDPGLGLRLIYFSYDVKMKEKGDIPEGYSVSREKKERFSLILESASTNQTSMYLCASSSRPSARDATYEQYFGPGTRLTVT.

V is TRBV18 and J is TRBJ1-5, with 11 bases fitting TRBD1. V gave up 5 bases and J gave up 4 bases; unmatched junction bases: 4. The germline V gene encodes CDR1 KGHSH and CDR2 LQKENI. This CDR3 has 15 amino acids. The CDR3 DNA reads TGTGCCAGCTCAGTTGGGACAGGGGGTAATCAGCCCCAGCATTTT. Its translation: CASSVGTGGNQPQHF.

The gene calls are TRBV5-1 and TRBJ2-2, with 9 positions matching TRBD2. The CDR3 covers 17 residues. V lost 3 bases, J lost 0 bases, and 6 bases stayed unmatched. Germline V gene lookup returns CDR1 SGHRS and CDR2 YFSETQ. The CDR3: CASSSVAGVANTGELFF. The CDR3 DNA follows: TGCGCCAGCAGCTCGGTAGCGGGAGTTGCGAACACCGGGGAGCTGTTTTTT.

J is TRBJ2-1 and V is TRBV5-1, with 9 bases lining up with TRBD2. Trimming at V came to 2 bases and at J to 0 bases, leaving 6 bases not matched to a gene. CDR1 and CDR2 from the germline V gene are SGHRS and YFSETQ. The CDR3 sequence is 17 residues long. CDR3 residues: CASSFGGSGSSYNEQFF. The CDR3 DNA reads as TGCGCCAGCAGCTTTGGTGGTAGCGGGAGCTCCTACAATGAGCAGTTCTTC.

V usage is TRBV25-1 and J usage is TRBJ1-6; the D is unclear. Trimming shortened V by 3 bases and J by 10 bases, and 7 bases separated the two germline ends. The CDR3 covers 12 residues. CDR1 and CDR2 from the germline V gene are MGHDK and SYGVNS. CDR3: CASSDPPSPLHF. Written as DNA, the CDR3 is TGTGCCAGCAGTGACCCCCCGTCACCCCTCCACTTT.

This chain links TRBV14 with TRBJ1-1; tentatively, D is TRBD1 (5 bases). The CDR3 consists of 15 residues. From germline, CDR1 is SGHDN and CDR2 FVKESK. V was trimmed by 4 bases and J by 0 bases, leaving 12 bases between them. DNA for the CDR3: TGTGCCAGCAGCCCCCCAGGGATCATGAACACTGAAGCTTTCTTT. Translating it yields CASSPPGIMNTEAFF. Looking up the rest from reference TRBV14 and TRBJ1-1 gives the full variable domain: EAGVTQFPSHSVIEKGQTVTLRCDPISGHDNLYWYRRVMGKEIKFLLHFVKESKQDESGMPNNRFLAERTGGTYSTLKVQPAELEDSGVYFCASSPPGIMNTEAFFGQGTRLTVV.

The V and J genes are TRBV5-6 and TRBJ2-3; D is unclear. The CDR3 spans 15 residues. The germline CDR1 and CDR2 sequences are SGHDT and YYEEEE. V was shortened by 1 base and J by 1 base, with 10 bases between the two germline ends. CDR3 nucleotides: TGTGCCAGCAGCTTGCCTGGCCTGGGCACAGATACGCAGTATTTT. Amino acid sequence: CASSLPGLGTDTQYF.

The V call is TRBV9, the J call TRBJ2-3, with 8 bases lining up with TRBD2. Per germline, CDR1 SGDLS and CDR2 YYNGEE. The CDR3 sequence is 15 residues long. With 2 bases clipped from V and 3 bases from J, the junction kept 5 bases outside the gene matches. The chain's CDR3 is CASSVYGGGTDTQYF. The CDR3 DNA reads TGTGCCAGCAGCGTTTACGGGGGGGGAACAGATACGCAGTATTTT.

This clone has more than one count but fewer than ten. The chain combines TRBV4-1 with TRBJ2-7; 9 bases map to TRBD2. CDR3 length equals 15 residues. Germline CDR1 is MGHRA and CDR2 is YSYEKL. V trimming: 2 bases; J trimming: 9 bases; junction bases outside the gene matches: 11. The CDR3 loop is CASSQSPSGASRQYF. The DNA for the CDR3 is TGCGCCAGCAGCCAATCCCCTAGCGGGGCCTCGCGGCAGTACTTC.

By share, this clone counts as medium-sized (0.01 to 0.1%). V is TRBV15 and J is TRBJ1-6; no firm D call. V dropped 3 bases and J dropped 9 bases, with 9 bases sitting between them. Per the germline V gene, CDR1 is LNHNV and CDR2 is YYDKDF (reference sequence). CDR3 length: 13 residues. The DNA of the CDR3 is TGTGCCACCAGCAGGGAAACGGGTTCACCCCTCCACTTT. Protein: CATSRETGSPLHF.

V usage is TRBV27 and J usage is TRBJ2-7; D is ambiguous. This CDR3 comprises 13 residues. V shed 4 bases and J shed 3 bases, with 10 bases lying between them. CDR1 is MNHEY and CDR2 is SMNVEV in the germline V gene (reference sequence). The DNA for the CDR3 is TGTGCCAGCAGTTCCGTTCCTTTCTACGAGCAGTACTTC. The encoded protein is CASSSVPFYEQYF.